The clone carrying this T cell receptor (beta chain) was detected only once. In the authors' methods: Scientists estimated how many nucleated cells there were by amplifying reference gene primers. The protocol was immunoSEQ multiplex PCR, while the TCRdb copy is restricted to in-frame clones and leaves out a portion. For V, J and clone size, that table is used; D and trimming come from the DNA. The table includes over 85,000 clones, 87% detected once. This sample stems from a study of blood T cell repertoires in COVID-19. On the study more broadly: The United States, Italy and Spain provided the acute and convalescent COVID-19 samples. The analysed material was cDNA or gDNA that came from T cells, B-cell-depleted T cells, or PBMCs.

Between the trimmed V and J ends, which lost 5 bases and 7 bases, there was a span of 16 bases. CDR1 KGHDR and CDR2 SFDVKD come from the germline V gene. There are 14 residues in the CDR3. The chain recombines TRBV24-1 with TRBJ1-2; tentatively, D is TRBD1 (5 bases). The sequence was collected from a human donor in a cohort sampled during active COVID-19. Source material: peripheral blood. CDR3 bases: TGTGCCACCAGTGGTGACAGCCTGATAGGTGGCTACACCTTC. Protein product: CATSGDSLIGGYTF.